The clone carrying this T cell receptor beta chain was observed many times. The antigen remains undetermined. This entry is derived from a study of CD8 T cells in ankylosing spondylitis. Findings of the study overall: Clones linked to disease were reported to show significant enrichment in matched ankylosing spondylitis synovial fluid. Disease-linked clones had a CD8+ phenotype and relatively low frequency in peripheral blood. There was a TCR beta motif, made of several highly homologous variants, that appeared characteristic of ankylosing spondylitis blood.

V was clipped by 1 base and J by 4 bases; unmatched bases: 7. The CDR3 is 15 residues long. Germline CDR1 reads LGHDT; CDR2 reads YNNKEL (reference sequence). MiXCR was run by TCRdb on the 5' RACE reads, yielding one entry per CDR3 protein. The sample has 210,000 or so distinct CDR3 sequences, 25% to 30% seen once. Source material: blood, either unsorted or a sorted T cell fraction (not recorded which). The rearrangement links TRBV3-1 to TRBJ2-7; 7 bases align to TRBD2. The sequence came from a male donor with ankylosing spondylitis or in good health (not recorded which). In DNA form, the CDR3 reads TGTGCCAGCAGCCAAGTTGGCGGGAGCACGTACGAGCAGTACTTC. Translation: CASSQVGGSTYEQYF.